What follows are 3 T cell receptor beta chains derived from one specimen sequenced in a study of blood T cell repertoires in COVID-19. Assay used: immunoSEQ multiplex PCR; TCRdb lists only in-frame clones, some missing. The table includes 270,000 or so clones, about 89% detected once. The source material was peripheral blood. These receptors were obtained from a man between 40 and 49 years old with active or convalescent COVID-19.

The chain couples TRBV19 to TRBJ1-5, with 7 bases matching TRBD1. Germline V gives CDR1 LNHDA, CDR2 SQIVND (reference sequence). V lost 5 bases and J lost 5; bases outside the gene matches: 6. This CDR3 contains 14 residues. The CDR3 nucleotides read TGTGCCAGTAGTGCCGGGACAGCCTATCAGCCCCAGCATTTT. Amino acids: CASSAGTAYQPQHF.

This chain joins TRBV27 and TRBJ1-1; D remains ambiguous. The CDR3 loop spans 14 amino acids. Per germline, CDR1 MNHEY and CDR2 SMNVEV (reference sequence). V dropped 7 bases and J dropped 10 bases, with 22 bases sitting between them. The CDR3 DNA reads TGTGCCAGCACCCCGGGGTTGAGGGCTCGGGGAGCTTTCTTT. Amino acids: CASTPGLRARGAFF.

Here the CDR3 reads CASSYSKVSGYEQYF. As DNA, the CDR3 is TGTGCCAGCAGTTACTCGAAGGTGTCGGGCTACGAGCAGTACTTC. V usage is TRBV6-5 and J usage is TRBJ2-7; no firm D call. This CDR3 spans 15 amino acids. CDR1 MNHEY and CDR2 SVGAGI come from the germline V gene. V lost 0 bases and J lost 3, with 12 bases in between.